These 19 T cell receptor beta chains were sequenced from one sample in a study of T cell responses to AZD1222 COVID-19 vaccine. The data were produced by immunoSEQ multiplex PCR, yet TCRdb's version contains in-frame clones alone and is incomplete. Here the sample spans about 140,000 clones, around 90% being singletons. Source: peripheral blood, taken on day 0 of AZD1222 vaccination. The source of these receptors is an adult in good health.

This clone occurred once. This chain links TRBV30 with TRBJ1-1; perhaps TRBD1 as D (6 bases). This CDR3 is built from 15 residues. V dropped 1 base and J dropped 4 bases, with 16 bases sitting between them. The germline gives CDR1 GTSNPN, CDR2 SVGIG (reference sequence). The CDR3 coding sequence is TGTGCCTGGAGTGACCCCCCTAGGGGGATCACTGAAGCTTTCTTT. Translation gives CAWSDPPRGITEAFF. Filled out from reference TRBV30 and TRBJ1-1, the complete variable domain reads SQTIHQWPATLVQPVGSPLSLECTVEGTSNPNLYWYRQAAGRGLQLLFYSVGIGQISSEVPQNLSASRPQDRQFILSSKKLLLSDSGFYLCAWSDPPRGITEAFFGQGTRLTVV.

The chain carries TRBV6-5 and TRBJ1-1; D gene ambiguous. The V and J ends lost 2 bases and 4 bases respectively, with 11 bases between them. Germline values: CDR1 MNHEY, CDR2 SVGAGI. CDR3 length: 14 amino acids. Written as DNA, the CDR3 is TGTGCCAGCAGTTACCCCGTAGGAGGCACTGAAGCTTTCTTT. Its translation is CASSYPVGGTEAFF.

The CDR3 region is CASSRGNQPQHF. The DNA of the CDR3 is TGTGCCAGCAGCCGGGGCAATCAGCCCCAGCATTTT. The chain carries TRBV11-2 and TRBJ1-5, with D hard to call. Looked up from germline, CDR1 is SGHAT and CDR2 is FQNNGV. CDR3 length: 12 residues. The germline V and J ends were trimmed by 5 bases and 2 bases, with 4 bases remaining between them.

The chain carries TRBV19 and TRBJ1-6; D is uncertain. V was trimmed by 5 bases and J by 3 bases, leaving 11 bases between them. The CDR3 covers 15 residues. The germline CDR1 and CDR2 sequences are LNHDA and SQIVND (reference sequence). The CDR3 sequence is CASSSGRDYNSPLHF. In DNA, the CDR3 is TGTGCCAGTAGTTCCGGACGGGACTATAATTCACCCCTCCACTTT.

The V gene is TRBV5-4, the J gene TRBJ1-3, with TRBD1 identical over 11 bases. The V gene's germline CDR1 is SGHNT and CDR2 YYREEE (reference sequence). This CDR3 contains 16 residues. V dropped 4 bases and J dropped 4; count of bases not matched to a gene: 7. Here the CDR3 reads CASSESDRGHGNTIYF. CDR3 DNA: TGTGCCAGCAGCGAATCGGACAGGGGGCACGGAAACACCATATATTTT.

The rearrangement joins TRBV14 to TRBJ2-2; perhaps TRBD2 as D (5 bases). The germline CDR1 and CDR2 sequences are SGHDN and FVKESK. CDR3 length: 17 residues. Trimming left V 1 base short and J 2 bases short, with 14 bases between. This CDR3 reads CASSQVSASLNTGELFF. The DNA of the CDR3 is TGTGCCAGCAGCCAAGTTTCGGCTAGCCTTAACACCGGGGAGCTGTTTTTT.

The chain joins TRBV7-9 to TRBJ1-2; D may be TRBD1 (5 bases). This CDR3 has 15 residues. Trimming pared 5 bases from V and 5 bases from J, leaving 18 bases between. Germline CDR1 and CDR2: SEHNR and FQNEAQ (reference sequence). CDR3 loop: CASSAGTALKYGYTF. CDR3 nucleotides: TGTGCCAGCAGCGCCGGGACGGCTTTGAAGTATGGCTACACCTTC.

This clone showed up just a few times. V is TRBV28 and J is TRBJ1-1; the D is unclear. The CDR3 contains 18 residues. Trimming removed 6 bases from V and 0 bases from J, with 23 bases in between. Per the germline V gene, CDR1 is MDHEN and CDR2 is SYDVKM. CDR3 sequence reads: CASRSPPNSVILNTEAFF. CDR3 coding DNA: TGTGCCAGCAGATCACCCCCAAACTCAGTGATACTGAACACTGAAGCTTTCTTT. The full variable domain, rest sourced from reference TRBV28 and TRBJ1-1, is DVKVTQSSRYLVKRTGEKVFLECVQDMDHENMFWYRQDPGLGLRLIYFSYDVKMKEKGDIPEGYSVSREKKERFSLILESASTNQTSMYLCASRSPPNSVILNTEAFFGQGTRLTVV.

This sequence joins TRBV5-6 and TRBJ1-1; 10 bases fit TRBD1. V trimming: 3 bases; J trimming: 4 bases; junction bases outside the gene matches: 6. The CDR3 extends over 15 amino acids. Germline CDR1 SGHDT, CDR2 YYEEEE. The CDR3 DNA reads as TGTGCCAGCAGCTGGCTGAGGGACAGGGGCACTGAAGCTTTCTTT. Translating gives CASSWLRDRGTEAFF.

This chain connects TRBV4-1 to TRBJ1-4; 7 bases line up with TRBD1. After removal of 5 bases from V and 7 bases from J, the junction contained 7 bases not matched to a gene. The CDR3 extends over 14 amino acids. Looked up from germline, CDR1 is MGHRA and CDR2 is YSYEKL. CDR3 coding DNA: TGCGCCAGCAGCACAGGGACAGTTGGTGAAAAACTGTTTTTT. Residues: CASSTGTVGEKLFF.

CDR3 sequence (DNA): TGTGCCAGCAGCCTTCCCTGGCGGGAGTCTTACGAGCAGTACTTC. Translated, it gives CASSLPWRESYEQYF. The chain uses TRBV6-2 or TRBV6-3 and TRBJ2-7; TRBD2 agrees at 7 bases. V gave up 6 bases and J gave up 4 bases; unmatched junction bases: 12. Germline V lookup: CDR1 MNHEY, CDR2 SVGEGT. The CDR3 is made up of 15 amino acids.

The V call is TRBV29-1, the J call TRBJ2-2; D remains unclear. CDR1 and CDR2 from the germline V gene are SQVTM and ANQGSEA. The CDR3 covers 12 residues. The V gene lost 4 bases and the J gene lost 7 bases, with 10 bases spanning the gap. The DNA for the CDR3 is TGCAGCGTTGGGGCTCATGGCGGGGAGCTGTTTTTT. This sequence encodes CSVGAHGGELFF.

V usage is TRBV4-1 and J usage is TRBJ2-5; D may be TRBD1 or TRBD2 (5 bases each). Trimming took off 4 bases at V and 2 bases at J, with 8 bases between the two ends. The CDR3 runs to 13 residues. The germline V gene has CDR1 MGHRA and CDR2 YSYEKL. The CDR3 nucleotides are TGCGCCAGCAGCCGCGAGGGGCAAGAGACCCAGTACTTC. Translation gives CASSREGQETQYF.

The sample holds one count of this clone. The chain joins TRBV14 to TRBJ1-1, with D uncertain. Germline values: CDR1 SGHDN, CDR2 FVKESK. Trimming left V 2 bases short and J 5 bases short, with 18 bases between. The CDR3 consists of 16 residues. DNA for the CDR3: TGTGCCAGCAGCCAACGCCCCATACCCTCCACGACTGAAGCTTTCTTT. This codes for CASSQRPIPSTTEAFF.

The genes are TRBV5-6 and TRBJ2-7; no reliable D call. V was trimmed by 0 bases and J by 0 bases, leaving 4 bases between them. Germline V gives CDR1 SGHDT, CDR2 YYEEEE. This CDR3 spans 13 amino acids. CDR3 amino acids: CASSLASSYEQYF. The CDR3 nucleotides read TGTGCCAGCAGCTTGGCCAGCTCCTACGAGCAGTACTTC.

The chain is built from TRBV6-4 and TRBJ2-3; D not certain. V was cut by 0 bases and J by 2 bases, with 12 bases left in between. Germline V gene data show CDR1 as MRHNA and CDR2 as SNTAGT. The CDR3 is 16 residues long. The DNA for the CDR3 is TGTGCCAGCAGTGACTCGGCAGGCCTGGTCACAGATACGCAGTATTTT. The encoded protein is CASSDSAGLVTDTQYF.

The V gene is TRBV11-2, the J gene TRBJ2-2, with D unclear. Trimming pared 1 base from V and 4 bases from J, leaving 10 bases between. CDR3 length equals 15 residues. CDR1 is SGHAT and CDR2 is FQNNGV in the germline V gene. The CDR3 DNA follows: TGTGCCAGCAGCTTAGGATCCCGGGTCACCGGGGAGCTGTTTTTT. Residues: CASSLGSRVTGELFF.

As regards this clone: Other DNA sequences from this sample encode an identical CDR3 as well. The chain combines TRBV7-9 with TRBJ1-6; D gene uncertain. Per germline, CDR1 SEHNR and CDR2 FQNEAQ (reference sequence). The CDR3 has 15 residues. Between the trimmed V and J ends, which lost 5 bases and 14 bases, there was a span of 22 bases. CDR3 region: CASSVKLDDREALHF. The CDR3 coding sequence is TGTGCCAGCAGCGTGAAACTTGACGACCGGGAGGCCCTCCACTTT.

The chain employs TRBV5-1 and TRBJ2-7; 10 bases are shared with TRBD1. The CDR3 has 14 amino acids. The trim removed 0 bases at V and 6 bases at J, leaving 3 bases unmatched. Germline V lookup: CDR1 SGHRS, CDR2 YFSETQ. The CDR3 DNA is TGCGCCAGCAGCTTGGTCGACAGGGGGCGCGAGCAGTACTTC. Its translation is CASSLVDRGREQYF.